A selection of T cell receptor beta chains follows, all from one sample in a study of OX40 agonist ivuxolimab in advanced cancers. Sequenced by immunoSEQ multiplex PCR; TCRdb stores in-frame clones only, minus some. Seen here are over 40,000 clones, around 90% observed once, and the top ten hold 11% to 15%. The source material was CD4+ or CD8+ T cells sorted from blood, sampled in a trial of the OX40 agonist ivuxolimab. These receptors originate from an adult with an advanced solid tumor such as melanoma, head and neck, liver or kidney cancer. CDR3s leave out the opening cysteine and the closing phenylalanine or tryptophan. The order of the fields is V gene, J gene, CDR3 protein.

TRBV27	TRBJ2-7	ASSLRWTSGFYEQY
TRBV7-1	TRBJ2-7	ASSLSEAGGGEQY
TRBV6-5	TRBJ1-2	ASTDWTGSYGYT
TRBV27	TRBJ1-5	ASSQRDRMSQPQH
TRBV6-5	TRBJ2-7	ASSYSGRAYEQY
TRBV28	TRBJ2-2	ASRGVRGSNTGELF
TRBV28	TRBJ1-6	ASKGAIVNSPLH
TRBV28	TRBJ2-7	ASSPGTELYEQY
TRBV10-1	TRBJ2-7	ASSADRGYEQY
TRBV7-2	TRBJ1-2	ASSLAGQGYT
TRBV6-6	TRBJ1-2	ASRQISPFGYT
TRBV6-1	TRBJ1-6	ASSGIDSYNSPLH
TRBV10-1	TRBJ1-1	AGKGDSNTEAF
TRBV18	TRBJ1-5	ASSPTDRGQNQPQH
TRBV6-6	TRBJ2-7	ASIQSQYAYEQY
TRBV27	TRBJ2-6	ASSWGSGANVLT
TRBV28	TRBJ2-3	ASSSNPGTSKTDTQY
TRBV7-9	TRBJ1-1	ASSLGAVNTEAF
TRBV2	TRBJ2-1	ARDSGTGSINEQF
TRBV19	TRBJ2-1	ASSMLTGTYNEQF
TRBV2	TRBJ2-7	ASSRAGGPTGRTYEQY
TRBV28	TRBJ2-3	AIRTGGSGTDTQY
TRBV10-3	TRBJ1-5	AISGGQTNQPQH
TRBV7-6	TRBJ1-3	ASSLIGVGTGSSGNTIY
TRBV19	TRBJ2-4	ASSMPSGRGNIQY
TRBV28	TRBJ2-1	ASSRSGDEQF
TRBV4-1	TRBJ2-7	ASSQGPGQAYEQY
TRBV13	-	ASSSQVASSYEQY
TRBV11-1	TRBJ2-7	ASSLTSYEQY
TRBV2	TRBJ1-4	ASSLQGMANEKLF
TRBV7-9	TRBJ2-1	ASSPRGRGYYEQF
TRBV11-2	TRBJ2-7	ASSPQTGSYEQY
TRBV28	TRBJ2-1	ASSLRMDEQF
TRBV14	TRBJ1-2	ASGQTGSPYGYT
TRBV7-2	TRBJ1-1	ASSFFPPEAF
TRBV9	TRBJ2-7	ASSVAGGRYEQY
TRBV18	TRBJ2-5	ASSPGGQGAFLETQY
TRBV28	TRBJ1-1	ASSLQGARPF
TRBV5-1	TRBJ2-1	ASSLGRNRDRGNEQF
TRBV28	TRBJ2-1	ASSPQTSGGSSYNEQF
TRBV19	TRBJ2-2	ASSIRLAGDTGELF
TRBV7-6	TRBJ2-3	ASSRTWGLATDTQY
TRBV7-6	TRBJ2-1	ASSLDGSPGNEQF
TRBV5-1	TRBJ1-1	ASGQGGNTEAF
TRBV18	TRBJ1-3	ASSPQSSGNTIY
TRBV10-3	TRBJ2-7	AISEGGLFYEQY
TRBV25-1	TRBJ2-1	ASSVGGSYNEQF
TRBV25-1	TRBJ2-5	ASSELGKGYQETQY
TRBV27	TRBJ1-1	ASRRGPNTEAF
TRBV28	TRBJ2-1	ASSLSLNPDRASSYNEQF
TRBV7-2	TRBJ1-6	ASSLRSSYNSPLH
TRBV30	TRBJ1-2	AWSVLGGYT
TRBV7-7	TRBJ2-2	ASSRGKVAGANTGELF
TRBV30	TRBJ2-7	AWSVSGGPYEQY
TRBV30	TRBJ1-2	AWSEGQGRGYT
TRBV4-2	TRBJ2-7	ASSQVLGSYEQY
TRBV6-1	TRBJ2-4	ASSGVGLAKNIQY
TRBV6-4	TRBJ2-3	ASSEHSGRDVDTQY
TRBV2	TRBJ2-7	ASNEAPYEQY